Following are 23 T cell receptor beta chains from one sample sequenced in a study of shared clonotypes between healthy human individuals. Libraries were prepared by immunoSEQ multiplex PCR; TCRdb keeps only in-frame clonotypes and omits some of them. The data contain some 2.1 million clones, 85% to 95% of them singletons. Material: naive CD4+ T cells sorted from blood. Regarding subset: CD45RA+ positively selected. These receptors came from a man aged 18 to 29 in good health.

The gene calls are TRBV9 and TRBJ2-5; 9 nucleotides agree with TRBD2. From germline, CDR1 is SGDLS and CDR2 YYNGEE. The CDR3 loop spans 18 amino acids. V shed 4 bases, J shed 5 bases, and the junction held 18 bases outside the gene matches. This CDR3 reads CASSSPSWETSGTETQYF. The CDR3 DNA reads TGTGCCAGCAGCTCTCCGTCCTGGGAGACTAGCGGAACTGAGACCCAGTACTTC.

About this clone itself: A much larger clone sits a single nucleotide away, making a read error possible. This sequence joins TRBV7-8 and TRBJ2-5, with 11 bases matching TRBD2. Germline lookup yields CDR1 SGHVS and CDR2 FQNEAQ. The V and J ends lost 3 bases and 7 bases, in that order; junction bases with no gene match: 1. The CDR3 runs 13 residues. The chain's CDR3 is CASSFGTSGTQYF. For the CDR3, the DNA is TGTGCCAGCAGCTTCGGGACTAGCGGGACCCAGTACTTC.

This chain uses TRBV19 with TRBJ2-1; perhaps TRBD2 as D (6 bases). CDR3 size: 15 residues. V lost 2 bases to trimming and J lost 2 bases, with 10 bases between them. CDR1 and CDR2 (germline): LNHDA, SQIVND (reference sequence). The CDR3 DNA sequence: TGTGCCAGTAGTATAAGGGCTAGCGCCTACAATGAGCAGTTCTTC. The encoded protein is CASSIRASAYNEQFF.

The V call is TRBV7-2, the J call TRBJ2-7; TRBD2 matches at 7 bases. Per the germline V gene, CDR1 is SGHTA and CDR2 is FQGNSA. J gave up 5 bases and V 0 bases, and 10 bases lay outside the gene matches. CDR3 length: 16 amino acids. This CDR3 reads CASSLAGGRFVDEQYF. The CDR3 DNA reads TGTGCCAGCAGCTTAGCGGGAGGGAGGTTTGTGGACGAGCAGTACTTC. The full variable domain, its missing parts supplied by reference TRBV7-2 and TRBJ2-7, is GAGVSQSPSNKVTEKGKDVELRCDPISGHTALYWYRQSLGQGLEFLIYFQGNSAPDKSGLPSDRFSAERTGGSVSTLTIQRTQQEDSAVYLCASSLAGGRFVDEQYFGPGTRLTVT.

The chain uses TRBV10-2 and TRBJ1-2; D is ambiguous. Deletions cut 4 bases from V and 7 bases from J, with 19 bases between. The CDR3 extends over 15 amino acids. Germline CDR1 and CDR2: WSHSY and SAAADI. CDR3 coding DNA: TGCGCCAGCAGTGGGCCCTGGGAAGGTGAAATTGGCTACACCTTC. Translating gives CASSGPWEGEIGYTF.

The rearrangement joins TRBV25-1 to TRBJ2-3; possibly TRBD1 or TRBD2 for D (7 bases each). Germline loops: CDR1 MGHDK, CDR2 SYGVNS. This CDR3 is 11 amino acids long. Trimming removed 7 bases at V and 13 bases at J, with 15 bases between. CDR3 residues: CASMGGTVKYF. Here the CDR3 DNA reads TGTGCCAGCATGGGGGGGACAGTGAAGTATTTT.

The V gene is TRBV9, the J gene TRBJ1-4; weak D call: TRBD1 (5 bases). V was shortened by 0 bases and J by 5 bases, with 11 bases between the two germline ends. This CDR3 has 15 residues. From germline, CDR1 is SGDLS and CDR2 YYNGEE. CDR3 bases: TGTGCCAGCAGCGTAGACAGGTGGGGAAATGAAAAACTGTTTTTT. This sequence encodes CASSVDRWGNEKLFF.

V is TRBV19 and J is TRBJ1-4; 7 bases align to TRBD1. The CDR3 runs to 16 residues. Trimming cost V 8 bases and J 8 bases; bases outside gene matches: 17. Germline V CDR1 and CDR2: LNHDA, SQIVND (reference sequence). The CDR3 region is CASGEYSTGRREKLFF. The CDR3 DNA is TGTGCCAGTGGGGAGTATTCGACAGGGCGAAGAGAAAAACTGTTTTTT.

The rearrangement joins TRBV4-1 to TRBJ2-4; D may match TRBD1 or TRBD2 (5 bases each). V was clipped by 5 bases and J by 0 bases, with 17 bases between them. The CDR3 is 17 residues long. The germline CDR1 and CDR2 sequences are MGHRA and YSYEKL. The DNA for the CDR3 is TGCGCCAGCAGCGGGGGTCCGACCTTAGTAGCCAAAAACATTCAGTACTTC. Translating it yields CASSGGPTLVAKNIQYF.

On this clone: The same CDR3 can be traced to other DNA sequences in this sample. The V gene is TRBV18, the J gene TRBJ1-2, with D possibly matching TRBD1 (5 bases). V gave up 3 bases and J gave up 1 base, with 9 bases separating them. The CDR3 extends over 14 amino acids. Germline V CDR1 and CDR2: KGHSH, LQKENI. The CDR3 DNA reads TGTGCCAGCTCACCTACGGGGGATAACTATGGCTACACCTTC. Its translation is CASSPTGDNYGYTF.

The chain employs TRBV11-2 and TRBJ1-1; D is ambiguous. This CDR3 has 12 amino acids. Germline-derived CDR1 and CDR2 are SGHAT and FQNNGV. Trimming removed 5 bases from V and 10 bases from J, with 14 bases in between. This chain's CDR3 is CASSLQGEGAFF. The CDR3 region has the DNA TGTGCCAGCAGCCTACAAGGCGAAGGAGCTTTCTTT.

This clone was observed a single time. This chain uses TRBV4-1 with TRBJ1-6; D ambiguous. CDR1 and CDR2 (germline): MGHRA, YSYEKL. This CDR3 is 17 amino acids long. Trimming took 0 bases from V and 0 from J, leaving 9 bases between them. The CDR3 DNA reads TGCGCCAGCAGCCAAGAGATACAGACCTCCTATAATTCACCCCTCCACTTT. It codes for CASSQEIQTSYNSPLHF.

In DNA, the CDR3 is TGTGCCAGCAGCGTCCATACCGGGACTAGCGGGAGGAGTGACGGGGAGCTGTTTTTT. Translating gives CASSVHTGTSGRSDGELFF. V usage is TRBV9 and J usage is TRBJ2-2; 15 bases are a match to TRBD2. Trimming cost V 2 bases and J 7 bases; bases outside gene matches: 12. CDR1 is SGDLS, CDR2 YYNGEE, per germline. The CDR3 is made up of 19 amino acids.

The V and J genes are TRBV30 and TRBJ1-6; TRBD1 might be the D (5 bases). Between the trimmed V and J ends, which lost 2 bases and 8 bases, there was a span of 22 bases. The CDR3 consists of 17 residues. CDR1 and CDR2 (germline): GTSNPN, SVGIG (reference sequence). CDR3 DNA sequence: TGTGCCTGGAGTACCCAAGTAGTTTGGCCAGGGCATTCACCCCTCCACTTT. Its protein is CAWSTQVVWPGHSPLHF. Drawing the rest from reference TRBV30 and TRBJ1-6, the complete variable domain is SQTIHQWPATLVQPVGSPLSLECTVEGTSNPNLYWYRQAAGRGLQLLFYSVGIGQISSEVPQNLSASRPQDRQFILSSKKLLLSDSGFYLCAWSTQVVWPGHSPLHFGNGTRLTVT.

CDR3 region: CASSYGPTEEQYF. The DNA of the CDR3 is TGTGCCAGCAGTTATGGGCCAACAGAGGAGCAGTACTTC. The gene calls are TRBV9 and TRBJ2-7; D gene ambiguous. Trimming pared 5 bases from V and 7 bases from J, leaving 16 bases between. The CDR3 extends over 13 amino acids. The germline gives CDR1 SGDLS, CDR2 YYNGEE.

Concerning this clone itself: The same CDR3 arises from other DNA sequences in this sample as well. This sequence joins TRBV7-2 and TRBJ1-1; D uncertain. Trimming removed 1 base from V and 4 bases from J, with 7 bases in between. Germline assignment: CDR1 SGHTA and CDR2 FQGNSA. The CDR3 is made up of 13 amino acids. The CDR3 sequence is CASSLGSGTEAFF. CDR3 DNA sequence: TGTGCCAGCAGCTTAGGTTCTGGCACTGAAGCTTTCTTT.

In the case of this clone: This CDR3 is also generated by other DNA sequences in the sample. The chain links TRBV9 to TRBJ2-1; 9 bases are shared with TRBD2. Germline V gene data show CDR1 as SGDLS and CDR2 as YYNGEE. CDR3 length: 14 amino acids. V lost 4 bases to trimming and J lost 4 bases; unmatched junction nucleotides: 3. The CDR3 DNA reads as TGTGCCAGCAGCCCCGGACTAGCGTACAATGAGCAGTTCTTC. Amino acid sequence: CASSPGLAYNEQFF.

A note on this clone: The same CDR3 also results from other DNA sequences found in this sample. The gene calls are TRBV6-6 and TRBJ1-1; D ambiguous. Germline CDR1 MNHNY, CDR2 SVGAGI (reference sequence). V was shortened by 7 bases and J by 2 bases, with 5 bases between the two germline ends. The CDR3 has 11 residues. CDR3 protein: CASTLNTEAFF. The CDR3 DNA is TGTGCCAGCACCCTAAACACTGAAGCTTTCTTT.

The chain joins TRBV6-4 to TRBJ2-2; TRBD2 agrees at 13 bases. V lost 9 bases to trimming and J lost 5 bases; unmatched junction nucleotides: 3. Germline V gene data show CDR1 as MRHNA and CDR2 as SNTAGT. The CDR3 is 14 residues long. The CDR3: CASRTSGSTGELFF. The DNA of the CDR3 is TGTGCCAGTCGGACTAGCGGGAGTACCGGGGAGCTGTTTTTT.

CDR3 residues: CASTDNSYGYTF. CDR3 in DNA: TGTGCCAGCACGGACAACAGCTATGGCTACACCTTC. This chain connects TRBV28 to TRBJ1-2; D might be TRBD1 (5 bases). Germline lookup yields CDR1 MDHEN and CDR2 SYDVKM. V was pared by 7 bases and J by 4 bases, with 10 bases between. CDR3 size: 12 residues.

The chain employs TRBV5-6 and TRBJ2-5; 10 positions agree with TRBD1. Germline CDR1 is SGHDT and CDR2 is YYEEEE. The CDR3 extends over 17 amino acids. V dropped 1 base and J dropped 5; count of bases not matched to a gene: 11. CDR3 DNA sequence: TGTGCCAGCAGCTTGCTCGGGACAGGGGTAAGGCGGGAGACCCAGTACTTC. Translated, it gives CASSLLGTGVRRETQYF. Based on the CDR3 plus reference TRBV5-6 and TRBJ2-5, the full variable domain is DAGVTQSPTHLIKTRGQQVTLRCSPKSGHDTVSWYQQALGQGPQFIFQYYEEEERQRGNFPDRFSGHQFPNYSSELNVNALLLGDSALYLCASSLLGTGVRRETQYFGPGTRLLVL.

The chain joins TRBV6-5 to TRBJ2-3, with a tentative D call TRBD1 (6 bases). Looked up from germline, CDR1 is MNHEY and CDR2 is SVGAGI. The CDR3 spans 13 residues. CDR3 in DNA: TGTGCGAAGGGGACAAAATGCACAGATACGCAGTATTTT. It specifies CAKGTKCTDTQYF.

The V call is TRBV6-1, the J call TRBJ1-4; D gene unclear. V lost 10 bases and J lost 5, with 20 bases in between. The CDR3 consists of 15 residues. CDR1 and CDR2 from the germline V gene are MNHNS and SASEGT. CDR3 sequence reads: CATHLGLSPNEKLFF. CDR3 nucleotide sequence: TGTGCCACCCACCTCGGGCTCTCCCCAAATGAAAAACTGTTTTTT.